The source of this TCR beta chain is a study of blood T cell repertoires in COVID-19. Study in general: Material from acute and convalescent COVID-19 was sourced from the United States, Italy and Spain. Nucleic acid was either cDNA or gDNA, and it came from T cells, B-cell-depleted T cells, or PBMCs.

Germline CDR1 reads KGHSH; CDR2 reads LQKENI. CDR3 length: 15 residues. V gave up 5 bases and J gave up 8 bases, with 16 bases separating them. In the authors' workflow: Counts of nucleated cells, estimated from reference gene primer amplification, were obtained. Clones were sequenced by immunoSEQ multiplex PCR, and TCRdb holds only the in-frame ones, with some missing. V and J calls and clone size follow that table, whereas D and trimming were derived from the DNA. The sample shows tens of thousands of clones, approximately 87% of them seen only once. J is TRBJ1-6 and V is TRBV18; D is possibly TRBD1 (6 bases). The TCR was taken from a man at least 80 years old in a cohort sampled during active COVID-19. The specimen was peripheral blood. This chain's CDR3 is CASSKTGPGDSPLHF. In DNA, the CDR3 is TGTGCCAGCTCAAAGACAGGACCTGGGGATTCACCCCTCCACTTT.